These 3 T cell receptor beta chains were all obtained from the same sample, sequenced in a study of Ad26.COV2.S vaccination and SARS-CoV-2 variants. Treatment indicated: 15 to 20 received Ad26.COV2.S at low or high dose, single or two shots; roughly five received placebo; per-sample allocation not given. Specimen acquisition occurred on day 63 following the initial vaccine or placebo injection. Data came from immunoSEQ multiplex PCR; TCRdb stores just in-frame clones and leaves some out. In the table there are more than 300,000 clones, about 86% of which are singletons. The sequenced sample was peripheral blood, obtained in a trial of Ad26.COV2.S vaccine versus placebo. The receptors originated from a person aged 18-65 years who received the Ad26.COV2.S COVID-19 vaccine or a placebo.

The genes are TRBV6-1 and TRBJ1-3; D gene unclear. Trimming pared 3 bases from V and 0 bases from J, leaving 9 bases between. The V gene's germline CDR1 is MNHNS and CDR2 SASEGT. There are 15 residues in the CDR3. CDR3 coding DNA: TGTGCCAGCAGTGACCTCCAACCCTCTGGAAACACCATATATTTT. Encoded protein: CASSDLQPSGNTIYF.

The V and J genes are TRBV18 and TRBJ1-3; D gene ambiguous. Germline V gene lookup returns CDR1 KGHSH and CDR2 LQKENI. The CDR3 length is 15 residues. V lost 0 bases to trimming and J lost 4 bases, with 10 bases between them. The CDR3 DNA reads as TGTGCCAGCTCACCACCGGAGGGTTACGGAAACACCATATATTTT. This gives the protein CASSPPEGYGNTIYF.

This chain uses TRBV30 with TRBJ1-2, with TRBD1 matching 7 bases. This CDR3 has 16 amino acids. Looked up from germline, CDR1 is GTSNPN and CDR2 is SVGIG (reference sequence). V lost 4 bases, J lost 8 bases, and 19 bases stayed unmatched. The CDR3 sequence: CAWTSERAGTAKGYTF. In DNA, the CDR3 is TGTGCCTGGACCTCAGAGAGGGCCGGGACAGCAAAAGGCTACACCTTC.